This T cell receptor beta chain was sequenced during a study of blood T cell repertoires in COVID-19. Study summary: Material from acute and convalescent COVID-19 was sourced from the United States, Italy and Spain. In each case, the material was cDNA or gDNA derived from T cells, B-cell-depleted T cells, or PBMCs.

Data came from immunoSEQ multiplex PCR; TCRdb stores just in-frame clones and leaves some out. This table has 80,000 or so clones, around 91% appearing once. The V end was cut by 8 bases, the J end by 1 base, with 8 bases between. This CDR3 contains 12 residues. CDR1 and CDR2 from the germline V gene are MDHEN and SYDVKM. The clonotype comes from a woman between 50 and 59 years old in a cohort sampled during active COVID-19. The chain uses TRBV28 and TRBJ1-1; D ambiguous. Material: peripheral blood. Here the CDR3 DNA reads TGTGCCAGCCAGGAAAGGAACACTGAAGCTTTCTTT. It is translated as CASQERNTEAFF.